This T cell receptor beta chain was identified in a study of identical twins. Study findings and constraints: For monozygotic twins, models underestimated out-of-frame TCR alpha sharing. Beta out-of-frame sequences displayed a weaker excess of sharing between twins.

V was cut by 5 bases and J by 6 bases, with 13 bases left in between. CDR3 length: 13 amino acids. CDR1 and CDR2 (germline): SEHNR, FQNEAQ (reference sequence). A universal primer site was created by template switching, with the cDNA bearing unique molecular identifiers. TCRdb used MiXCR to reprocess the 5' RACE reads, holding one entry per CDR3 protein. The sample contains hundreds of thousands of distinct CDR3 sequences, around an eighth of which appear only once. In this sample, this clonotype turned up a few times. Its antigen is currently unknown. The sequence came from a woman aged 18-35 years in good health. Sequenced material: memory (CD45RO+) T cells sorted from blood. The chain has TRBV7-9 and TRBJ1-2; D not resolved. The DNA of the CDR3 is TGTGCCAGCAGCCCTGGCCGCCGTGATGGCTACACCTTC. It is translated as CASSPGRRDGYTF.